This T cell receptor (beta chain) came from a study of T cell responses to AZD1222 COVID-19 vaccine. As regards this clone: Its specificity is unknown.

The study's findings and limits: Donors were chiefly white British, with a greater number of females, and clonal diversity was perhaps underestimated. The study found vaccine-associated CD4 TCRs spanning spike, dominant at 160-218 and 743-854. Increases in Spike-specific TCR breadth and depth were seen after two AZD1222 doses.

Some clones are missing from TCRdb's copy, which holds only in-frame ones; the method was immunoSEQ multiplex PCR. The repertoire consists of 150,000 to 200,000 clones, with 75% to 90% occurring once and the leading ten covering 2.5% to 3%. This CDR3 has 17 amino acids. Trimming pared 2 bases from V and 7 bases from J, leaving 21 bases between. Germline-derived CDR1 and CDR2 are SGDLS and YYNGEE. The clonotype was recovered from an adult in good health. Sequencing used peripheral blood, obtained on day 0 of MenACWY control vaccination. The chain links TRBV9 to TRBJ2-2; D remains ambiguous. This chain's CDR3 is CASSVFQSSSLGGELFF. In DNA, the CDR3 is TGTGCCAGCAGCGTTTTCCAGTCCAGTTCGTTGGGCGGGGAGCTGTTTTTT.